This TCR beta chain is drawn from a study of blood T cell repertoires in COVID-19. Study information: The origin of the acute and convalescent COVID-19 samples was the United States, Italy and Spain.

Trimming took 2 bases from V and 9 from J, leaving 17 bases between them. This CDR3 is built from 16 residues. Germline V gene lookup returns CDR1 MNHEY and CDR2 SMNVEV (reference sequence). Original handling: Reference gene primer amplification in the assay estimated nucleated cell counts. The protocol was immunoSEQ multiplex PCR, while the TCRdb copy is restricted to in-frame clones and leaves out a portion. V and J calls and clone size come straight from that table; D and trimming were deduced from the DNA. The sample holds some 300,000 clones, less than 90% seen once. The receptor was isolated from a woman aged 25-40 years who had recovered from COVID-19. The chain carries TRBV27 and TRBJ1-6, with a possible D match to TRBD1 (5 bases). The material sequenced was PBMCs or T cells enriched from blood (not recorded which). DNA of the CDR3: TGTGCCAGCAGTTTAGTGGGGACTGAGTTTGGTTCACCCCTCCACTTT. This encodes CASSLVGTEFGSPLHF.